This T cell receptor beta chain was documented in a study of cytomegalovirus exposure and HLA in healthy donors. The CDR3 has 15 amino acids. Germline V lookup: CDR1 MNHNS, CDR2 SASEGT. The V gene lost 3 bases and the J gene lost 4 bases, with 13 bases spanning the gap. The study ran its PCR with 60 Vbeta and 13 Jbeta primers. Profiling relied on immunoSEQ multiplex PCR, and the TCRdb table lists in-frame clones only, not all of them. Of about 190,000 clones in the sample, over 65% are singletons; the top ten hold around 3.6%. This receptor was taken from a man aged 40-55 years in good health and CMV-seropositive. The V and J genes are TRBV6-1 and TRBJ1-5; TRBD1 is a possible D gene (6 bases). Sequences were obtained from PBMCs. Here the CDR3 DNA reads TGTGCCAGCAGTGATGCAGGCCAGGGGAATCAGCCCCAGCATTTT. Encoded protein: CASSDAGQGNQPQHF.